These 25 T cell receptor beta chains originate from one sample sequenced in a study of blood T cell repertoires in COVID-19. Profiled with immunoSEQ multiplex PCR; TCRdb holds only in-frame clones, not every one. Among about 160,000 clones, 80% to 95% were seen once, and the ten largest hold 1.5% to 2.5%. The sample comprised peripheral blood. These receptors came from a woman in her fifties or sixties with COVID-19, enrolled during active disease.

The chain recombines TRBV2 with TRBJ1-2; D is unclear. The V and J ends lost 5 bases and 2 bases respectively, with 6 bases between them. This CDR3 is 12 amino acids long. Germline assignment: CDR1 SNHLY and CDR2 FYNNEI. CDR3 in amino acids: CASSPLNYGYTF. In DNA, the CDR3 is TGTGCCAGCAGTCCCCTCAACTATGGCTACACCTTC.

The gene calls are TRBV6-6 and TRBJ1-3; no firm D call. CDR1 and CDR2 from the germline V gene are MNHNY and SVGAGI (reference sequence). V lost 8 bases, J lost 0 bases, and 17 bases lay in between. CDR3 length: 16 amino acids. The CDR3 nucleotides are TGTGCCAGCGTGGGTCTGGGCCGAAGCTCTGGAAACACCATATATTTT. It encodes CASVGLGRSSGNTIYF.

The chain couples TRBV30 to TRBJ1-3; D is uncertain. The CDR3 runs to 14 residues. Trimming pared 0 bases from V and 0 bases from J, leaving 6 bases between. Germline V gene lookup returns CDR1 GTSNPN and CDR2 SVGIG (reference sequence). The CDR3 is CAWSVALSGNTIYF. CDR3 in DNA: TGTGCCTGGAGTGTAGCCCTCTCTGGAAACACCATATATTTT.

This clone was detected only once. This chain uses TRBV9 with TRBJ2-7; TRBD1 matches 7 bases. The V and J ends lost 3 bases and 4 bases, in that order; junction bases with no gene match: 7. The V gene's germline CDR1 is SGDLS and CDR2 YYNGEE. The CDR3 is 14 residues long. CDR3 sequence (DNA): TGTGCCAGCAGCGCCGGACAGGACATATACGAGCAGTACTTC. Its protein is CASSAGQDIYEQYF.

The chain couples TRBV5-1 to TRBJ1-5; D not certain. Germline lookup yields CDR1 SGHRS and CDR2 YFSETQ. The CDR3 has 13 amino acids. The V end lost 1 base, the J end lost 3 bases, and 5 bases lay between the germline ends. The CDR3: CASSLSNNQPQHF. Here the CDR3 DNA reads TGCGCCAGCAGCTTGTCAAACAATCAGCCCCAGCATTTT.

This chain connects TRBV6-5 to TRBJ2-2; perhaps TRBD2 as D (5 bases). CDR3 length: 15 amino acids. Trimming left V 2 bases short and J 4 bases short, with 11 bases between. Germline-derived CDR1 and CDR2 are MNHEY and SVGAGI. This CDR3 is CASSYLRAGTGELFF. CDR3 nucleotides: TGTGCCAGCAGTTACCTTAGGGCGGGCACCGGGGAGCTGTTTTTT.

This rearrangement joins TRBV5-4 to TRBJ2-5; TRBD1 agrees at 7 bases. This CDR3 comprises 16 residues. The trim removed 1 base at V and 5 bases at J, leaving 11 bases unmatched. CDR1 and CDR2 from the germline V gene are SGHNT and YYREEE (reference sequence). The CDR3 region has the DNA TGTGCCAGCAGCTTGAACCCAACTGGGACAGTTGAGACCCAGTACTTC. Its protein is CASSLNPTGTVETQYF.

The chain recombines TRBV2 with TRBJ1-5; 11 positions agree with TRBD1. The germline V gene has CDR1 SNHLY and CDR2 FYNNEI. The CDR3 sequence is 14 residues long. Trimming took 4 bases from V and 6 from J; bases not matched to a gene: 2. In DNA, the CDR3 is TGTGCCAGCAGTGCCGGGACAGGGGGTCAGCCCCAGCATTTT. Protein sequence: CASSAGTGGQPQHF.

The rearrangement links TRBV24-1 to TRBJ2-2, with D hard to call. Trimming took 3 bases from V and 7 from J, leaving 5 bases between them. Germline values: CDR1 KGHDR, CDR2 SFDVKD. The CDR3 sequence is 12 residues long. CDR3 nucleotides: TGTGCCACCAGTGATCTTAGCGGGGAGCTGTTTTTT. Translated, it gives CATSDLSGELFF.

The chain uses TRBV27 and TRBJ2-7; TRBD1 aligns across 10 bases. V shed 3 bases, J shed 3 bases, and the junction held 5 bases outside the gene matches. The CDR3 sequence is 15 residues long. Germline CDR1 is MNHEY and CDR2 is SMNVEV (reference sequence). CDR3 in amino acids: CASSFGGDRGYEQYF. Here the CDR3 DNA reads TGTGCCAGCAGTTTTGGTGGGGACAGGGGCTACGAGCAGTACTTC.

The gene calls are TRBV2 and TRBJ1-5, with a possible D match to TRBD1 (6 bases). The CDR3 is made up of 13 amino acids. Germline V lookup: CDR1 SNHLY, CDR2 FYNNEI. Trimming took 11 bases from V and 7 from J, leaving 18 bases between them. The DNA of the CDR3 is TGTGCCTCGACGATACAGGGAGAGCAGCCCCAGCATTTT. It codes for CASTIQGEQPQHF.

This chain uses TRBV19 with TRBJ2-7; 9 positions agree with TRBD1. In germline, CDR1 is LNHDA, CDR2 SQIVND (reference sequence). V lost 3 bases to trimming and J lost 2 bases; unmatched junction nucleotides: 5. The CDR3 runs to 15 residues. The CDR3 protein is CASSIGTGSPYEQYF. In DNA form, the CDR3 reads TGTGCCAGTAGTATTGGGACAGGGTCTCCCTACGAGCAGTACTTC.

This chain joins TRBV9 and TRBJ2-7, with TRBD1 as a possible D gene (6 bases). This CDR3 spans 14 amino acids. V was cut by 0 bases and J by 5 bases, with 12 bases left in between. Germline CDR1 SGDLS, CDR2 YYNGEE. The CDR3 loop reads CASSVGRGSHEQYF. CDR3 nucleotides: TGTGCCAGCAGCGTAGGCAGGGGTAGCCACGAGCAGTACTTC.

This chain uses TRBV18 with TRBJ1-1; D ambiguous. The CDR3 spans 13 residues. Germline CDR1 is KGHSH and CDR2 is LQKENI. Trimming shortened V by 3 bases and J by 6 bases, and 11 bases separated the two germline ends. DNA for the CDR3: TGTGCCAGCTCACCGTCGGGAGGGTCTGAAGCTTTCTTT. Translation: CASSPSGGSEAFF.

The chain has TRBV7-3 and TRBJ2-1; 9 nucleotides align to TRBD1. There are 13 residues in the CDR3. Per the germline V gene, CDR1 is SGHTA and CDR2 is FQGTGA. The V segment lost 9 bases and the J segment 8 bases; nucleotides outside the gene matches: 8. In nucleotides, the CDR3 is TGTGCCAGTTCGACAGGGGGTATCGATGAGCAGTTCTTC. Its protein is CASSTGGIDEQFF.

This clone is a singleton in its sample. The chain recombines TRBV7-9 with TRBJ1-2, with 9 bases matching TRBD1. The CDR3 is made up of 13 amino acids. Trimming removed 0 bases from V and 8 bases from J; junction bases left unmatched: 1. The germline gives CDR1 SEHNR, CDR2 FQNEAQ (reference sequence). The DNA of the CDR3 is TGTGCCAGCAGCTTAGCAGGACAGGGGGGCTACACCTTC. Encoded protein: CASSLAGQGGYTF.

The J gene is TRBJ2-1, the V gene TRBV6-5; D is perhaps TRBD2 (6 bases). Trimming stripped 2 bases from V and 2 bases from J, with 7 bases between. This CDR3 is 14 amino acids long. CDR1 and CDR2 (germline): MNHEY, SVGAGI. CDR3 DNA sequence: TGTGCCAGCAGTTACGGAGGGGCCTACAATGAGCAGTTCTTC. Encoded protein: CASSYGGAYNEQFF.

The table lists this clone with a count of one. This chain joins TRBV7-2 and TRBJ1-6, with TRBD1 as a possible D gene (6 bases). CDR1 and CDR2 from the germline V gene are SGHTA and FQGNSA. This CDR3 is built from 14 residues. Deletions cut 4 bases from V and 7 bases from J, with 11 bases between. Written as DNA, the CDR3 is TGTGCCAGCAGCTCCCGGGACAAGAATTCACCCCTCCACTTT. Residues: CASSSRDKNSPLHF.

The V and J genes are TRBV2 and TRBJ1-4, with a weak D call TRBD1 (5 bases). V was clipped by 7 bases and J by 5 bases, with 14 bases between them. CDR1 SNHLY and CDR2 FYNNEI come from the germline V gene. The CDR3 runs 14 residues. The CDR3: CASKDGGGNEKLFF. The CDR3 DNA follows: TGTGCCAGCAAGGACGGGGGAGGGAATGAAAAACTGTTTTTT.

The chain combines TRBV11-2 with TRBJ1-2, with TRBD1 matching 7 bases. The CDR3 sequence is 15 residues long. The V gene end was trimmed by 4 bases and the J gene end by 8 bases; junction bases not matched to a gene: 13. Germline V gives CDR1 SGHAT, CDR2 FQNNGV. CDR3 in amino acids: CASSSTGANSEGYTF. The CDR3 nucleotides are TGTGCCAGCAGCTCCACAGGGGCAAACTCAGAAGGCTACACCTTC.

CDR3 in amino acids: CASSHGLAAASYNEQFF. Here the CDR3 DNA reads TGTGCCAGCAGCCACGGACTAGCGGCCGCCTCCTACAATGAGCAGTTCTTC. The J gene is TRBJ2-1, the V gene TRBV3-1 (or the pseudogene TRBV3-2); TRBD2 matches at 10 bases. The CDR3 runs to 17 residues. V trimming: 3 bases; J trimming: 0 bases; junction bases outside the gene matches: 5. Germline V CDR1 and CDR2: LGHDT, YNNKEL (reference sequence).

The V call is TRBV7-9, the J call TRBJ1-4; TRBD1 is a possible D gene (5 bases). Germline V gene sequence: CDR1 SEHNR, CDR2 FQNEAQ (reference sequence). V shed 3 bases and J shed 7 bases, with 15 bases lying between them. This CDR3 has 15 amino acids. CDR3 in amino acids: CASSFAGTALEKLFF. The CDR3 DNA is TGTGCCAGCAGCTTTGCCGGGACTGCCCTTGAAAAACTGTTTTTT.

Here the CDR3 reads CASSHPPRDSPLHF. The CDR3 bases are TGTGCCAGCAGCCACCCCCCCCGGGATTCACCCCTCCACTTT. V and J are TRBV7-2 and TRBJ1-6; unclear D gene. Germline assignment: CDR1 SGHTA and CDR2 FQGNSA. This CDR3 has 14 residues. V shed 5 bases and J shed 8 bases, with 13 bases lying between them.

On this clone: A much larger clone lies one base from this, so it may be a read error. CDR3 nucleotide sequence: TGCGCCAGCAGCTTTGGACAGAACACTGAAGCTTTCTTT. Its translation is CASSFGQNTEAFF. The rearrangement joins TRBV5-1 to TRBJ1-1; possibly TRBD1 for D (5 bases). CDR1 SGHRS and CDR2 YFSETQ come from the germline V gene. V was trimmed by 2 bases and J by 1 base, leaving 6 bases between them. The CDR3 spans 13 residues.

About this clone itself: The junction does not match germline at one end; this may be a read error. The V and J genes are TRBV12-5 and TRBJ1-3, with D uncertain. Germline V gene sequence: CDR1 LGHNT, CDR2 FRNRAP. The CDR3 consists of 13 residues. CDR3 sequence reads: CASGLTSGDTIYF. Written as DNA, the CDR3 is TGTGCTAGTGGTTTGACCTCTGGAGACACCATATATTTT.